This T cell receptor (beta chain) stems from a study of OX40 agonist ivuxolimab in advanced cancers. Turning to the study itself: Patients received ivuxolimab, an agonistic anti-OX40 (CD134) antibody. Previous treatment with anti-PD-1, anti-PD-L1 or anti-CTLA-4 therapy was allowed; 40% had received some.

CDR1 and CDR2 (germline): LGHNA, YSLEER. Trimming shortened V by 3 bases and J by 9 bases, and 15 bases separated the two germline ends. This CDR3 comprises 14 residues. TCRdb's table, derived via immunoSEQ multiplex PCR, lists solely in-frame clones and lacks some. The sample holds tens of thousands of clones, 85% to 90% seen once. The study, taken as a whole, reports: Clones of CD4+ and CD8+ blood T cells grew by week 6 at doses of 0.1 to 3.0 mg/kg.

Worth noting for this clone: Its antigen is unknown.

The chain joins TRBV4-3 to TRBJ1-5, with a weak D call TRBD1 (5 bases). The TCR comes from an adult with an advanced solid tumor such as melanoma, head and neck, liver or kidney cancer. The source was CD4+ or CD8+ T cells sorted from blood, collected in a trial of the OX40 agonist ivuxolimab. CDR3 residues: CASSQAQGLWPQHF. CDR3 DNA: TGCGCCAGCAGCCAGGCCCAGGGTTTATGGCCCCAGCATTTT.